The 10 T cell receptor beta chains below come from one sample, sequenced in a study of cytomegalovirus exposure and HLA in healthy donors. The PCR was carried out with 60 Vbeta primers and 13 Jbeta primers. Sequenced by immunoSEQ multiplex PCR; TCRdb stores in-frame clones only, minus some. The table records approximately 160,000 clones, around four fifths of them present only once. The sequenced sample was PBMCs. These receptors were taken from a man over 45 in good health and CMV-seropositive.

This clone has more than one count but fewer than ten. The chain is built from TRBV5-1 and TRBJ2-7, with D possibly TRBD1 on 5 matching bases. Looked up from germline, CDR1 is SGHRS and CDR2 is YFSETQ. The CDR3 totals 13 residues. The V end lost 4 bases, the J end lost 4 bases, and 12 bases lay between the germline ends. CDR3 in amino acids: CASSVDKPYEQYF. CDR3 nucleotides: TGCGCCAGCAGCGTGGACAAACCATACGAGCAGTACTTC.

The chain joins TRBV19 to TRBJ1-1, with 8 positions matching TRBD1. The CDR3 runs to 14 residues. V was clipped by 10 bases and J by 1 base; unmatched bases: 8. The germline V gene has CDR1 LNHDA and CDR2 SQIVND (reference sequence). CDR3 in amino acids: CATSLGQANTEAFF. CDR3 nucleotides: TGTGCCACCTCGTTGGGACAGGCGAACACTGAAGCTTTCTTT.

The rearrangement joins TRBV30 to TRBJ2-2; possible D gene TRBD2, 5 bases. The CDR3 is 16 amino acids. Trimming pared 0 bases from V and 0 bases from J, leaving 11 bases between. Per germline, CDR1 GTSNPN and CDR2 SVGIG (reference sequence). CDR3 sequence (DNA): TGTGCCTGGAGTGTACTAGGCCAGCCGAACACCGGGGAGCTGTTTTTT. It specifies CAWSVLGQPNTGELFF.

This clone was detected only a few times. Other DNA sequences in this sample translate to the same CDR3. CDR3 in DNA: TGCGCCAGCAGCTTGGGTGACAGGGACAATTCACCCCTCCACTTT. It codes for CASSLGDRDNSPLHF. V gene TRBV5-1 combines with J gene TRBJ1-6, with 7 bases aligning to TRBD1. Germline CDR1 reads SGHRS; CDR2 reads YFSETQ. Unmatched junction bases numbered 4, after V lost 0 bases and J lost 7 bases. The CDR3 spans 15 residues.

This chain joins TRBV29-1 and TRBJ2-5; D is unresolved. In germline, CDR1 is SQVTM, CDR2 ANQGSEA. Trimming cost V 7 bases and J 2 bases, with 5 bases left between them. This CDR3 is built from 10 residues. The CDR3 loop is CSGGQETQYF. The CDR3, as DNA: TGCAGCGGCGGACAAGAGACCCAGTACTTC.

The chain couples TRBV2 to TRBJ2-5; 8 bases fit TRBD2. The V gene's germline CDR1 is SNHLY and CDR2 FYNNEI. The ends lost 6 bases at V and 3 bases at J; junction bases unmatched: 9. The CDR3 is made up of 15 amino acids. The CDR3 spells CASSVLAGNEETQYF. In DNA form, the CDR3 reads TGTGCCAGCAGCGTTTTAGCGGGGAACGAAGAGACCCAGTACTTC.

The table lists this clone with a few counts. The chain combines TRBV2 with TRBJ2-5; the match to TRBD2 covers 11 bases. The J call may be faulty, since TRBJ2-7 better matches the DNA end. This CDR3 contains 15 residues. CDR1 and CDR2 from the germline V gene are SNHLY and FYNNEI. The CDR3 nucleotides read TGTGCCAGCAGTGGGGGACTAGCGGATACATACGAGCAGTACTTC. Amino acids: CASSGGLADTYEQYF.

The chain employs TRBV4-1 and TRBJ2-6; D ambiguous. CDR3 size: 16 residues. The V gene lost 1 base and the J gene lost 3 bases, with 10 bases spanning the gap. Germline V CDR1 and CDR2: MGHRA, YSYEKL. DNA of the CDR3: TGCGCCAGCAGCCAAGTCGTCGCGCTTGGGGCCAACGTCCTGACTTTC. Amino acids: CASSQVVALGANVLTF.

The CDR3 reads CASSSPPGGGTGELFF. The CDR3 DNA reads as TGTGCCAGCAGTTCCCCCCCGGGGGGGGGCACCGGGGAGCTGTTTTTT. The V and J genes are TRBV28 and TRBJ2-2; 8 positions match TRBD2. J lost 4 bases, V lost 4 bases, and 8 bases had no gene match. CDR1 and CDR2 from the germline V gene are MDHEN and SYDVKM. This CDR3 region has 16 residues.

This CDR3 is CASSRGGAQPQHF. The DNA of the CDR3 is TGTGCCAGTAGTCGGGGGGGAGCTCAGCCCCAGCATTTT. This chain connects TRBV19 to TRBJ1-5; the D gene is possibly TRBD1 (5 bases). Germline V gene data show CDR1 as LNHDA and CDR2 as SQIVND (reference sequence). The CDR3 has 13 residues. The V gene lost 5 bases and the J gene lost 6 bases, with 11 bases spanning the gap.